This TCR beta chain was recorded in a study of cytomegalovirus exposure and HLA in healthy donors. Method: immunoSEQ multiplex PCR; TCRdb's copy keeps in-frame clones and lacks some. The table has approximately 80,000 clones, 80% to 95% seen once. General study findings and limits: In vitro work confirmed that a few CMV-associated chains recognize CMV antigens. Diagnosis of cytomegalovirus status made by the classifier reportedly showed high specificity and sensitivity. First-cohort TCR clusters were later found to tend to co-occur in the 120 validation repertoires.

It was the approximately 130-subject validation cohort, separate from the roughly 700-subject first cohort, to which the donors belonged. A remark on this clone: What it binds is not known.

Material for sequencing was PBMCs. This TCR came from a woman under 40 in good health and CMV-seronegative.

The CDR3 sequence: CASSHLSGTSGIYNEQFF. The CDR3 DNA sequence: TGTGCCAGCAGCCACCTTTCCGGGACTAGCGGGATCTACAATGAGCAGTTCTTC. The chain couples TRBV4-2 to TRBJ2-1; TRBD2 matches at 13 bases. The CDR3 runs 18 residues. From germline, CDR1 is LGHNA and CDR2 YNFKEQ. V was clipped by 3 bases and J by 3 bases; unmatched bases: 8.